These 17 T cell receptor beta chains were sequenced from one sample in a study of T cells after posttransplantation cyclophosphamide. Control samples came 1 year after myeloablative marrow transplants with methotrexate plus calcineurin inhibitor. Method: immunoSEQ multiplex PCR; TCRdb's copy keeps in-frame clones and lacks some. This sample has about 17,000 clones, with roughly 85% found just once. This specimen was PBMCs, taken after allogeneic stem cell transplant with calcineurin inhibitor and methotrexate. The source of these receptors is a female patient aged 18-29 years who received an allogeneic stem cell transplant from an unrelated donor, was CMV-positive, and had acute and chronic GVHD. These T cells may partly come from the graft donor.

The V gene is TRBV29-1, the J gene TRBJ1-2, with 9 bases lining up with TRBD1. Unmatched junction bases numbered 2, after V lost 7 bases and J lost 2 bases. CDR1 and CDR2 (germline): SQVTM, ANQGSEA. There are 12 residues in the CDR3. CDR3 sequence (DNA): TGCAGCGCCGGACAGGGGAACTATGGCTACACCTTC. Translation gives CSAGQGNYGYTF.

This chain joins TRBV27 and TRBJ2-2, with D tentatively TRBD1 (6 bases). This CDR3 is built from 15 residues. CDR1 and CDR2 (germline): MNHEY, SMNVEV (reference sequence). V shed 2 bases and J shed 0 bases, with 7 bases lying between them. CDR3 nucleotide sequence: TGTGCCAGCAGTTTAACAGGGTCGAACACCGGGGAGCTGTTTTTT. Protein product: CASSLTGSNTGELFF.

The CDR3 loop is CASSWQGGETQYF. Written as DNA, the CDR3 is TGTGCCAGCTCTTGGCAGGGGGGAGAGACCCAGTACTTC. V and J are TRBV6-6 and TRBJ2-5, with D tentatively TRBD1 (7 bases). V lost 8 bases and J lost 4, with 14 bases in between. Germline V gene lookup returns CDR1 MNHNY and CDR2 SVGAGI (reference sequence). The CDR3 is 13 amino acids.

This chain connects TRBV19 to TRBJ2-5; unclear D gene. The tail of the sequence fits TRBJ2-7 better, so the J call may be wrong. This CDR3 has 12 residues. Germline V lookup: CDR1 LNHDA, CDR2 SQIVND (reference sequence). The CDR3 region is CASSIGLSEQYF. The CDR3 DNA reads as TGTGCCAGTAGTATAGGTTTGAGCGAGCAGTACTTC.

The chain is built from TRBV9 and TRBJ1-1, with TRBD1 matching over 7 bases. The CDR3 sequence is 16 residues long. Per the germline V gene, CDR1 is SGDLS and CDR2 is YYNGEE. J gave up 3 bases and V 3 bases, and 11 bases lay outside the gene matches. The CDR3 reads CASSAIGGAVDTEAFF. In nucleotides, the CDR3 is TGTGCCAGCAGCGCGATAGGGGGCGCCGTGGACACTGAAGCTTTCTTT.

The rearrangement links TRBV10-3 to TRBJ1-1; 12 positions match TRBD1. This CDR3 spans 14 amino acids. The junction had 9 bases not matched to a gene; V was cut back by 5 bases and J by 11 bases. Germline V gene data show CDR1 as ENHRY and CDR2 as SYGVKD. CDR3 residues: CAISPGTGGFGAFF. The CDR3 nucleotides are TGTGCCATCAGTCCCGGGACAGGGGGCTTTGGGGCTTTCTTT.

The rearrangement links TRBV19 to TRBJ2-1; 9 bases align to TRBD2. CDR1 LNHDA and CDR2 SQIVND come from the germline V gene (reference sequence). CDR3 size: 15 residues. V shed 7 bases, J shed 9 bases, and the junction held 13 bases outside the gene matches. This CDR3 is CASTPNAAGGAEQFF. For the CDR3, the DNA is TGTGCCAGTACCCCTAATGCAGCGGGAGGAGCTGAGCAGTTCTTC.

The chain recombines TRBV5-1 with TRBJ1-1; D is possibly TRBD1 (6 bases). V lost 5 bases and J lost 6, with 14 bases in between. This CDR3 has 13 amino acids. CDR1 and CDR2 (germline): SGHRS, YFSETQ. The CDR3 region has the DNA TGCGCCAGCAGGGAGACAGGCGCATCTGAAGCTTTCTTT. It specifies CASRETGASEAFF.

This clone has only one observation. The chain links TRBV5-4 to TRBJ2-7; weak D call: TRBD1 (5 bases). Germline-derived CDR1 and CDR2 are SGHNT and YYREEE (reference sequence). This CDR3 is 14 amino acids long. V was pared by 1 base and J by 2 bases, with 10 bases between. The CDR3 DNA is TGTGCCAGCAGCTTGCCAGGGTTCACCTACGAGCAGTACTTC. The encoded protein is CASSLPGFTYEQYF.

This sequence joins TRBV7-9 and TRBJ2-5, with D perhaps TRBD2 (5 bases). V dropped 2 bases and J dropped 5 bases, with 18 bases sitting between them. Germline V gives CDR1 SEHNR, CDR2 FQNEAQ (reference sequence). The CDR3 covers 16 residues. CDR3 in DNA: TGTGCCAGCAGCTTAATAGATGGCGGGCCTATGGAGACCCAGTACTTC. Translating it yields CASSLIDGGPMETQYF.

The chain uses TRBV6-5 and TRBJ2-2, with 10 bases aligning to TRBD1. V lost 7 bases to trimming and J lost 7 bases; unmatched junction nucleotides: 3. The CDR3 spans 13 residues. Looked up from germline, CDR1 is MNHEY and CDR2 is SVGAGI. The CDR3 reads CASKGQGIGELFF. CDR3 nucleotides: TGTGCCAGCAAGGGACAGGGGATCGGGGAGCTGTTTTTT.

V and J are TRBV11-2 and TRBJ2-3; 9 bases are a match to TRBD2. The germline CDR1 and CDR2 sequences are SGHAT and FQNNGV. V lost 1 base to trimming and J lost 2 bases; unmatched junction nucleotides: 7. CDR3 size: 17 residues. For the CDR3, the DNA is TGTGCCAGCAGCTTAGTGGGCCTAGCGGGGCCCACAGATACGCAGTATTTT. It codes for CASSLVGLAGPTDTQYF.

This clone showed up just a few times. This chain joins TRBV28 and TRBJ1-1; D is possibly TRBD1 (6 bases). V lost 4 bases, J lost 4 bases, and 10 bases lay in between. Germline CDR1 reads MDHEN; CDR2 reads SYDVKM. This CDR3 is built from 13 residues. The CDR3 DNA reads TGTGCCAGCAGTTCACAGGGCACCACTGAAGCTTTCTTT. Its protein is CASSSQGTTEAFF.

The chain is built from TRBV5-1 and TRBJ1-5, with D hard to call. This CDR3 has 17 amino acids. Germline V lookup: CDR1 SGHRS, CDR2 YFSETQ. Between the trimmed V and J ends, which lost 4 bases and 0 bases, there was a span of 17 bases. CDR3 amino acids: CASSPQPQDFSNQPQHF. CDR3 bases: TGCGCCAGCAGCCCCCAGCCGCAGGATTTTAGCAATCAGCCCCAGCATTTT.

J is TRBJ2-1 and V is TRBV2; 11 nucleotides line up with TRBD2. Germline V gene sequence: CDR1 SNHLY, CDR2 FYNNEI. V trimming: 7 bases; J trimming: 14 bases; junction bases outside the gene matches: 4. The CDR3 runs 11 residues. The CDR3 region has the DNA TGTGCCAGCAAACTAGCGGGAGTAGAGTTCTTC. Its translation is CASKLAGVEFF.

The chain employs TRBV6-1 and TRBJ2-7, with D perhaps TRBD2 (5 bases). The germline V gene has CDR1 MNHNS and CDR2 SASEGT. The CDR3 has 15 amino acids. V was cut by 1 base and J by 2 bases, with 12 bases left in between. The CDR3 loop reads CASSEDERRTYEQYF. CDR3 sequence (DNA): TGTGCCAGCAGTGAAGATGAGCGGAGAACCTACGAGCAGTACTTC.

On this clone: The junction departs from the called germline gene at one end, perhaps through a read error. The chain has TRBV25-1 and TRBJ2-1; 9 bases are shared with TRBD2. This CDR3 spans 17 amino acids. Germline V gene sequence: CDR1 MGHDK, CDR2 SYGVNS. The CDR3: CTSSASLTSGPYNEQFF. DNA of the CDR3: TGTACCAGCAGTGCCTCCCTAACTAGCGGGCCATACAATGAGCAGTTCTTC.